This T cell receptor beta chain was found in a study of blood T cell repertoires in COVID-19. Across the whole study: Spain, Italy and the United States supplied samples that represented acute and convalescent COVID-19. The analysed material was cDNA or gDNA that came from T cells, B-cell-depleted T cells, or PBMCs.

Per the germline V gene, CDR1 is MNHEY and CDR2 is SMNVEV (reference sequence). Trimming stripped 6 bases from V and 3 bases from J, with 22 bases between. The CDR3 spans 17 residues. Assay used: immunoSEQ multiplex PCR; TCRdb lists only in-frame clones, some missing. Of over 250,000 clones detected, 75% to 90% appear once; the ten largest clones hold roughly 10%. Sample: peripheral blood. The receptor's source is a woman in her 70s with COVID-19, enrolled during active disease. V is TRBV27 and J is TRBJ2-3; TRBD1 might be the D (7 bases). The CDR3 spells CASRIGQDHRETDTQYF. The CDR3 DNA follows: TGTGCCAGCAGGATAGGACAGGACCATCGGGAGACAGATACGCAGTATTTT.